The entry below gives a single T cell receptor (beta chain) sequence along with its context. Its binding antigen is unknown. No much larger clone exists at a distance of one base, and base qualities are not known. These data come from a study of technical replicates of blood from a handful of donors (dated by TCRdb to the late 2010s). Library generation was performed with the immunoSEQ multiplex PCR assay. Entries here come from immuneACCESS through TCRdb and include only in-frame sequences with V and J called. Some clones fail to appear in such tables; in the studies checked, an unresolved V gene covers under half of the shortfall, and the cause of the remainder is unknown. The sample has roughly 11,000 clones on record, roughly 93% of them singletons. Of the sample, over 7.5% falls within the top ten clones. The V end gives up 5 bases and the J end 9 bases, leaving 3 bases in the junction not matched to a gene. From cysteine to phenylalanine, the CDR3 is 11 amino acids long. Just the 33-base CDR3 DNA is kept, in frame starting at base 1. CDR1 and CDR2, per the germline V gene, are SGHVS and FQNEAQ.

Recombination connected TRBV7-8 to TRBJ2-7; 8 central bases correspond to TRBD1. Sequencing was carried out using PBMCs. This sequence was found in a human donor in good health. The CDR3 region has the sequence CASSNDRGQYF. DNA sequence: TGTGCCAGCAGCAACGACAGGGGGCAGTACTTC.